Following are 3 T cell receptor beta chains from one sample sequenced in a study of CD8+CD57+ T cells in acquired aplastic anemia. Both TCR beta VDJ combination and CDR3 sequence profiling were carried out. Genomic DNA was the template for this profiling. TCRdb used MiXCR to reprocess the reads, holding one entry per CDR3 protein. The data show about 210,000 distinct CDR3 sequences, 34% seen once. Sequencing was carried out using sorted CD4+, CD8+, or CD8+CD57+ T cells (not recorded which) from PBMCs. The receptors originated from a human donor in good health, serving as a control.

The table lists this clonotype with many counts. DNA of the CDR3: TGCAGCGTTGAAGATAAATCGACAGGGCGCTATGGCTACACCTTC. Amino acid sequence: CSVEDKSTGRYGYTF. The chain is built from TRBV29-1 and TRBJ1-2; TRBD1 agrees at 7 bases. Germline trimming cut 0 bases from V and 4 bases from J; bases unmatched to any gene: 8. The CDR3 has 15 residues. CDR1 and CDR2 (germline): SQVTM, ANQGSEA.

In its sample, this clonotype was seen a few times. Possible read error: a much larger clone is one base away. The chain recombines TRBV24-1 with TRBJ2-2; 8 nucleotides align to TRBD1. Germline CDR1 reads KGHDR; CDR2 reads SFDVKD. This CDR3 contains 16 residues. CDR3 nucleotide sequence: TGTGCCACCAGTGACCCTAGGACAGGGTTTACCGGGGAGCTGGTTTTT. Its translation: CATSDPRTGFTGELVF.

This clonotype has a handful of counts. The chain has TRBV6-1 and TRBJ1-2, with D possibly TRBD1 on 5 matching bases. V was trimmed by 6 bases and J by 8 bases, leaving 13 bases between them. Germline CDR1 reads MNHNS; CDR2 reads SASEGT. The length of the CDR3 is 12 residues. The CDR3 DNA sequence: TGTGCCAGCAGCCAGGGTTCTTGGGGCTACACCTTC. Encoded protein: CASSQGSWGYTF.